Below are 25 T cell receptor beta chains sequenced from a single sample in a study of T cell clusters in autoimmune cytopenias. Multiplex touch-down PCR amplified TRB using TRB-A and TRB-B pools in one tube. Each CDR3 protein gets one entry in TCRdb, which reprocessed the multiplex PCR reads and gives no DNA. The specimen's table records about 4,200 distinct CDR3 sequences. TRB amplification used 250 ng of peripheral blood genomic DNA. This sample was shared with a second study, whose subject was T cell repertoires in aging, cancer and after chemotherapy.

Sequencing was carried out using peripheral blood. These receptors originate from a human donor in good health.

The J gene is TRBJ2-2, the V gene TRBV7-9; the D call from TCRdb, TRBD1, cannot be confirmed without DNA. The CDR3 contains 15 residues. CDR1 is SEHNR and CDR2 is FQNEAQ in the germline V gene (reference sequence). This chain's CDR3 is CASSLDQGATGELFF. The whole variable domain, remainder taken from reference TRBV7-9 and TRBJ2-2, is DTGVSQNPRHKITKRGQNVTFRCDPISEHNRLYWYRQTLGQGPEFLTYFQNEAQLEKSRLLSDRFSAERPKGSFSTLEIQRTEQGDSAMYLCASSLDQGATGELFFGEGSRLTVL.

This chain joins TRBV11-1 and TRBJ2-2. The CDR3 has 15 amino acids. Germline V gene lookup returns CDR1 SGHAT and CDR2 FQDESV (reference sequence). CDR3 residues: CASSLEGVGTGELFF.

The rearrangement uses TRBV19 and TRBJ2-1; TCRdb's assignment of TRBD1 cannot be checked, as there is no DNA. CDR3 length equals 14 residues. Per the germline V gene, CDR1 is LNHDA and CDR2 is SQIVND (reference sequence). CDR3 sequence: CASEGQGASNEQFF.

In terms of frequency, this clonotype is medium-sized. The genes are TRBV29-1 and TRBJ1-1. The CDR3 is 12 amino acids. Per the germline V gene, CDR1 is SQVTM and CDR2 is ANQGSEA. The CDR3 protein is CSVRGWVTEAFF.

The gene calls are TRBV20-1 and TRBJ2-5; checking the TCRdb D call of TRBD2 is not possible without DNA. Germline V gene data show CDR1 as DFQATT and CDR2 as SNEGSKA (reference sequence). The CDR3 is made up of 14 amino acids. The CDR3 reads CSASRGALAETQYF.

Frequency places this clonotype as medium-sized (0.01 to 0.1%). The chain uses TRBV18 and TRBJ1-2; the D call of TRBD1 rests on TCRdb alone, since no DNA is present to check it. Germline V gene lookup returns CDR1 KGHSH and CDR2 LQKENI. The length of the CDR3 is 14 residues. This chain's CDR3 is CASSPRDRGNGYTF.

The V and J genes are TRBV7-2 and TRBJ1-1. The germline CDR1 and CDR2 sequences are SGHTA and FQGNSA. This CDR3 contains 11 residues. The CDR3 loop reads CASSDEVEAFF.

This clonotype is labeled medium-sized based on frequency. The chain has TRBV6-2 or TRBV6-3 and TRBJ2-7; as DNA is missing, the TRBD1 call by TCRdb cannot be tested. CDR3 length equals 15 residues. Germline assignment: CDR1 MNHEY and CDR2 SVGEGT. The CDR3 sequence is CASRYHKDRAYEQYF.

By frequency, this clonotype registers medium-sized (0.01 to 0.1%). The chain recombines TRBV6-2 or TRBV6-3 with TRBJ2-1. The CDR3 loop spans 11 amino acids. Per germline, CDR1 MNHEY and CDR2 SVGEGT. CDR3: CASSQRNEQFF.

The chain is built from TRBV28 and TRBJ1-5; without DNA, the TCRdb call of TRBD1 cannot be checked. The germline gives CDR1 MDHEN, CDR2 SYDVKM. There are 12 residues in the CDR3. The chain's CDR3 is CATRQGSRPQHF. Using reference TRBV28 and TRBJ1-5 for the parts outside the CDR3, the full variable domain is DVKVTQSSRYLVKRTGEKVFLECVQDMDHENMFWYRQDPGLGLRLIYFSYDVKMKEKGDIPEGYSVSREKKERFSLILESASTNQTSMYLCATRQGSRPQHFGDGTRLSIL.

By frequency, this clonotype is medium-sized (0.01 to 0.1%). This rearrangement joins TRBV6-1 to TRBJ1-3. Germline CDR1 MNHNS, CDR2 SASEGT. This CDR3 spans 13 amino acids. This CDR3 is CASSEVSGVSIYF.

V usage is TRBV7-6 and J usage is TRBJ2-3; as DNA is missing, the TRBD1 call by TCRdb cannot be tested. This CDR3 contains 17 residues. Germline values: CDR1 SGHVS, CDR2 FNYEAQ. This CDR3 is CASSRSPARGGTDTQYF. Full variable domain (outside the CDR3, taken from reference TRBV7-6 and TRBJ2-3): GAGVSQSPRYKVTKRGQDVALRCDPISGHVSLYWYRQALGQGPEFLTYFNYEAQQDKSGLPNDRFSAERPEGSISTLTIQRTEQRDSAMYRCASSRSPARGGTDTQYFGPGTRLTVL.

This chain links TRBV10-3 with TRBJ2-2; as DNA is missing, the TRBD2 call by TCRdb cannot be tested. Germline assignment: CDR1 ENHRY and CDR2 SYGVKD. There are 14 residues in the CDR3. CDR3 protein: CAISGDYSPGELFF.

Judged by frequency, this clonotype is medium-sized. The CDR3 sequence is CASSYWGTSGGAGRTQYF. The V and J genes are TRBV6-2 or TRBV6-3 and TRBJ2-5; the D call of TRBD2 rests on TCRdb alone, since no DNA is present to check it. The V gene's germline CDR1 is MNHEY and CDR2 SVGEGT. CDR3 length equals 18 residues.

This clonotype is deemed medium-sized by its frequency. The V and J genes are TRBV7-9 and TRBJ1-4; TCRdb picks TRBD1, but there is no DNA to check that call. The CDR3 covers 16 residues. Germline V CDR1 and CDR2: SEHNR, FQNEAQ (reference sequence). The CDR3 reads CASSLGTGRINEKLFF.

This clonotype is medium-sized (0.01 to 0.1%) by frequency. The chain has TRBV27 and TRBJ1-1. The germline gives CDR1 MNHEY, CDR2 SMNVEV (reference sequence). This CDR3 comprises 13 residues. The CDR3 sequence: CASSFAQNTEAFF.

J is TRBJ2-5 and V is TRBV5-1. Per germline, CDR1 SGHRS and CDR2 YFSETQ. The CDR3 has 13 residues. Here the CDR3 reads CASSFRERETQYF.

The CDR3 reads CASSMGGGRGYTANEKLFF. The chain is built from TRBV19 and TRBJ1-4; there is no DNA to check the TCRdb D call of TRBD1. Germline CDR1 is LNHDA and CDR2 is SQIVND (reference sequence). The CDR3 covers 19 residues.

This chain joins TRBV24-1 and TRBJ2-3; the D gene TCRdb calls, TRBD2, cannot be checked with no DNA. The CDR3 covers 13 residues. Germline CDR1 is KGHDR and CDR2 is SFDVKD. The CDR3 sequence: CATKRGDSDTQYF.

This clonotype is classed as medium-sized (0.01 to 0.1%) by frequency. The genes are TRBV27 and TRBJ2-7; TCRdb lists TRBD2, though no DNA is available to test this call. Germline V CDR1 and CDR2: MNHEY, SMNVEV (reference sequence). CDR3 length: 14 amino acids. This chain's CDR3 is CASSLSFGSAEQYF.

The CDR3 here is CASRERGRTGNTIYF. The chain links TRBV2 to TRBJ1-3; lacking DNA, the TRBD1 call made by TCRdb goes unchecked. There are 15 residues in the CDR3. Germline V lookup: CDR1 SNHLY, CDR2 FYNNEI.

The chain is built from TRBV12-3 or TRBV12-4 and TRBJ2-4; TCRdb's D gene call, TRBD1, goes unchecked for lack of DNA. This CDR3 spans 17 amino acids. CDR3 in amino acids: CASSLGASGTGLDIQYF.

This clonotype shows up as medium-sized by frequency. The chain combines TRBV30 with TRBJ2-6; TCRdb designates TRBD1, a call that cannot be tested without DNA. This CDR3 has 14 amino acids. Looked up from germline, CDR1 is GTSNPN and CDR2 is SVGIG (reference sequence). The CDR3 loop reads CAWTDRAGANVLTF. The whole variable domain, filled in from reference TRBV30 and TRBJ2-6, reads SQTIHQWPATLVQPVGSPLSLECTVEGTSNPNLYWYRQAAGRGLQLLFYSVGIGQISSEVPQNLSASRPQDRQFILSSKKLLLSDSGFYLCAWTDRAGANVLTFGAGSRLTVL.

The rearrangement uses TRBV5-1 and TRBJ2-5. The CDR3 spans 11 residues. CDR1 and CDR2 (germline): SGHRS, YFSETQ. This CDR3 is CASSLQETQYF. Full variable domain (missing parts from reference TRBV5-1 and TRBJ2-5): KAGVTQTPRYLIKTRGQQVTLSCSPISGHRSVSWYQQTPGQGLQFLFEYFSETQRNKGNFPGRFSGRQFSNSRSEMNVSTLELGDSALYLCASSLQETQYFGPGTRLLVL.

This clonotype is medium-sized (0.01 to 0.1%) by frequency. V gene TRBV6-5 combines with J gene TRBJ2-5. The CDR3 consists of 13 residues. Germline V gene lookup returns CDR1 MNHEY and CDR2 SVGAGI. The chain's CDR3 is CASSYPPLETQYF.